What follows is one T cell receptor beta chain and its context. The CDR3 sequence is 14 residues long. From germline, CDR1 is SGDLS and CDR2 YYNGEE. The germline V and J ends were trimmed by 3 bases and 0 bases, with 7 bases remaining between them. In the study's own analysis: The authors estimated nucleated cell counts from reference gene primer amplification. The repertoire was sequenced with immunoSEQ multiplex PCR; TCRdb's copy has only in-frame clones and lacks some. V, J and clone size are taken as reported in that table, and D and trimming were inferred from the DNA itself. The table records hundreds of thousands of clones, about 85% of them present only once. The data stem from a study of blood T cell repertoires in COVID-19.

The source is a woman under 30 who had recovered from COVID-19. The sample comprised peripheral blood. The V and J genes are TRBV9 and TRBJ1-3; D is undetermined. The CDR3 sequence is CASSALSSGNTIYF. In DNA, the CDR3 is TGTGCCAGCAGCGCCCTTAGCTCTGGAAACACCATATATTTT.